The T cell receptor (beta chain) under discussion was sequenced for a study of cytomegalovirus exposure and HLA in healthy donors. Study-level information: The roughly 100 million unique TCR beta sequences, from roughly 170 million T cells, were found by an earlier analysis. Findings and caveats of the study: The authors considered a cluster of highly shared sequence variants likely to be a sequencing artifact. It was approximately 150 TCR beta chains that were listed as cytomegalovirus-associated. About 87% or about 30% of the time was how often most TCR beta V segments were productive, according to an earlier analysis.

13 Jbeta primers and 60 Vbeta primers were used for the PCR. Only in-frame clones appear in the TCRdb table, and some are missing; sequencing was by immunoSEQ multiplex PCR. The table includes over 75,000 clones, 70% to 80% detected once. Germline assignment: CDR1 SGHRS and CDR2 YFSETQ. J lost 6 bases, V lost 4 bases, and 2 bases had no gene match. The CDR3 has 13 amino acids. This clone has a handful of counts. What it recognizes is unknown. Sequenced: PBMCs. The chain combines TRBV5-1 with TRBJ1-2; 11 nucleotides align to TRBD1. The source of this sequence is a male donor in good health and CMV-seropositive. The CDR3 loop is CASSPGQGDGYTF. As DNA, the CDR3 is TGCGCCAGCAGCCCGGGACAGGGGGATGGCTACACCTTC.